This T cell receptor (beta chain) was found in a study of response to subunit inactivated influenza vaccine. Whole-study results and caveats: Authors suggested few new T cells are recruited by each seasonal influenza vaccination.

A single record per CDR3 protein comes from TCRdb applying MiXCR to the RT-PCR reads. The sample includes a few hundred thousand distinct CDR3 sequences, less than 25% of them seen just once. The CDR3 loop spans 11 amino acids. V dropped 6 bases and J dropped 6 bases, with 8 bases sitting between them. CDR1 SEHNR and CDR2 FQNEAQ come from the germline V gene (reference sequence). This clonotype was seen a handful of times. Its antigen is still unknown. This material consisted of PBMCs from blood, taken 21 months after vaccination. The chain has TRBV7-9 and TRBJ1-2; D not certain. The source is a man aged 50-75 years who received an inactivated influenza vaccine. CDR3 nucleotide sequence: TGTGCCAGCAGGCGTTTTGATGGCTACACCTTC. Translated, it gives CASRRFDGYTF.